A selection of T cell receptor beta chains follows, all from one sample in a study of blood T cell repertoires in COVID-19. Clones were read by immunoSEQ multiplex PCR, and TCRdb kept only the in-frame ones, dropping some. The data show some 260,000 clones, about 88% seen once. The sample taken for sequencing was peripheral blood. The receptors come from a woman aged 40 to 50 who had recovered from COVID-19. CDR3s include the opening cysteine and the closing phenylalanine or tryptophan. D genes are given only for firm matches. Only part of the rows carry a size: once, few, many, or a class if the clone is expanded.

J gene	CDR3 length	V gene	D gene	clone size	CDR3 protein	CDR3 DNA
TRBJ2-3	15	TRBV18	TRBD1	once	CASSPQGARTDTQYF	TGTGCCAGCTCACCTCAGGGGGCTCGTACAGATACGCAGTATTTT
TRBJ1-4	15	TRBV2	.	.	CASSEVPGAWEKLFF	TGTGCCAGCAGTGAAGTTCCAGGGGCGTGGGAAAAACTGTTTTTT
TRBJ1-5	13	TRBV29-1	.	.	CSVLQGSNQPQHF	TGCAGCGTCCTACAGGGTAGCAATCAGCCCCAGCATTTT
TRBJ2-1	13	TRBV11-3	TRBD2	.	CASSSVAGGEQFF	TGTGCCAGCAGCTCCGTAGCGGGAGGCGAGCAGTTCTTC
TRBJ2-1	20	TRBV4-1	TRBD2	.	CASSPRRAGGPSGSYNEQFF	TGCGCCAGCAGCCCACGGCGAGCGGGAGGCCCCTCGGGCTCCTACAATGAGCAGTTCTTC
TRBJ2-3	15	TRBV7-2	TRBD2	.	CASSVLAVSTDTQYF	TGTGCCAGCAGCGTTCTAGCGGTTAGCACAGATACGCAGTATTTT
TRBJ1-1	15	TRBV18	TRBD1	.	CASSERRDRVTEAFF	TGTGCCAGCTCTGAAAGGCGGGACAGGGTTACTGAAGCTTTCTTT
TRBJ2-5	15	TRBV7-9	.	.	CASSLVRPTGETQYF	TGTGCCAGCAGCTTAGTACGGCCCACGGGAGAGACCCAGTACTTC
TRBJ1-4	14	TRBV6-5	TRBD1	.	CASYHRDRDEKLFF	TGTGCCAGCTACCACCGGGACAGGGATGAAAAACTGTTTTTT
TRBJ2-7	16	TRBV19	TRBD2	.	CASSIRSSGLAHEQYF	TGTGCCAGTAGTATACGGTCTAGCGGACTTGCCCACGAGCAGTACTTC
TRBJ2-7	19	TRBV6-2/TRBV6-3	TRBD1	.	CASSYQGTGGVSYRYEQYF	TGTGCCAGCAGTTACCAGGGGACAGGGGGAGTAAGTTACCGCTACGAGCAGTACTTC
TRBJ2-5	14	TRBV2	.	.	CASSIRLLQETQYF	TGTGCCAGCAGTATAAGACTACTTCAAGAGACCCAGTACTTC
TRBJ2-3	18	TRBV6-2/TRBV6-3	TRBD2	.	CASSYSTGGLYGTDTQYF	TGTGCCAGCAGTTACTCAACGGGGGGGCTGTATGGAACAGATACGCAGTATTTT
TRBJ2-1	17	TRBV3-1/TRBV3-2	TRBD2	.	CASSQTSGGAGYNEQFF	TGTGCCAGCAGCCAAACTAGCGGGGGGGCAGGATACAATGAGCAGTTCTTC
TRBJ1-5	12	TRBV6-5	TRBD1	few	CASRNRGEPQHF	TGTGCCAGCAGGAACAGGGGAGAGCCCCAGCATTTT
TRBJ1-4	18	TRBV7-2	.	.	CASSLAPSGSTTNEKLFF	TGTGCCAGCAGCTTAGCCCCCTCAGGGTCCACAACTAATGAAAAACTGTTTTTT
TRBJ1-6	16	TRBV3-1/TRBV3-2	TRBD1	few	CASSPEDRPVNSPLHF	TGTGCCAGCAGCCCAGAGGACAGGCCAGTTAATTCACCCCTCCACTTT
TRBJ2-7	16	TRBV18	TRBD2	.	CASSPSRTSGSYEQYF	TGTGCCAGCTCACCGAGCCGAACTAGCGGGAGTTACGAGCAGTACTTC
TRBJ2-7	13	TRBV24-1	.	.	CATSGANSYEQYF	TGTGCCACCAGTGGCGCCAACTCCTACGAGCAGTACTTC
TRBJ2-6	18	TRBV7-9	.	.	CASSLPTVPFSGANVLTF	TGTGCCAGCAGCTTACCGACAGTCCCCTTCTCTGGGGCCAACGTCCTGACTTTC
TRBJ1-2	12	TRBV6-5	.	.	CATAGQGGGYTF	TGTGCCACCGCGGGGCAGGGAGGTGGCTACACCTTC
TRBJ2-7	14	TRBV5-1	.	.	CASSLGADGDEQYF	TGCGCCAGCAGCTTGGGGGCAGACGGGGACGAGCAGTACTTC
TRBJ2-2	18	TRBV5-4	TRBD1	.	CASSLERGGLANTGELFF	TGTGCCAGCAGCTTGGAGAGAGGGGGCCTCGCGAACACCGGGGAGCTGTTTTTT
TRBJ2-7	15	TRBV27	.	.	CASSLSQPRTYEQYF	TGTGCCAGCAGTTTATCCCAGCCCAGGACCTACGAGCAGTACTTC
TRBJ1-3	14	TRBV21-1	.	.	CASSKTASGNTIYF	TGTGCCAGCAGCAAGACAGCCTCTGGAAACACCATATATTTT
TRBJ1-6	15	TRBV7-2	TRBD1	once	CASSLKAQGGSPLHF	TGTGCCAGCAGCTTAAAGGCACAGGGGGGTTCACCCCTCCACTTT
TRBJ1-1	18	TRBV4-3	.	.	CASSQRPGAVGLNTEAFF	TGCGCCAGCAGCCAGAGGCCGGGTGCCGTTGGCTTGAACACTGAAGCTTTCTTT
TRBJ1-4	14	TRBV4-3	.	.	CASSQGRVGEKLFF	TGCGCCAGCAGCCAAGGCAGGGTGGGGGAAAAACTGTTTTTT
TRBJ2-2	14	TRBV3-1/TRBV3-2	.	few	CASSQDRAGRELFF	TGTGCCAGCAGCCAAGATCGGGCGGGGAGGGAGCTGTTTTTT
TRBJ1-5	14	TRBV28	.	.	CASSLGRVNQPQHF	TGTGCCAGCAGTTTGGGCAGGGTAAATCAGCCCCAGCATTTT
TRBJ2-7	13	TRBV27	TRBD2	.	CASSFSGRREQYF	TGTGCCAGCAGTTTCAGCGGGAGGAGAGAGCAGTACTTC
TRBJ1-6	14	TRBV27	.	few	CASSFGEYNSPLHF	TGTGCCAGCAGTTTTGGGGAGTATAATTCACCCCTCCACTTT
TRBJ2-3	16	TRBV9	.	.	CASSVVPGSGTDTQYF	TGTGCCAGCAGCGTAGTTCCCGGGTCGGGCACAGATACGCAGTATTTT
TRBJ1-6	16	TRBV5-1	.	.	CASSLDGEQNNSPLHF	TGCGCCAGCAGCTTAGACGGGGAACAGAATAATTCACCCCTCCACTTT
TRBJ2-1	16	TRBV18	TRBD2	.	CASSITSGRSYNEQFF	TGTGCCAGCTCCATAACGAGCGGGAGATCCTACAATGAGCAGTTCTTC
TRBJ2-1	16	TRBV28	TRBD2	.	CASSPTAGGPGNEQFF	TGTGCCAGCAGTCCTACAGCGGGAGGGCCTGGCAATGAGCAGTTCTTC
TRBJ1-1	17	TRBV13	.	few	CASSLPSGASRNTEAFF	TGTGCCAGCAGCCTACCCAGCGGGGCCAGCCGGAACACTGAAGCTTTCTTT
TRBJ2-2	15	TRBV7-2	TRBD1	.	CASSFTGGLTGELFF	TGTGCCAGCAGCTTCACAGGGGGCCTCACCGGGGAGCTGTTTTTT
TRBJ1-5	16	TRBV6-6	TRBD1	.	CASSTTWDRERQPQHF	TGTGCCAGCAGTACCACTTGGGACAGGGAGCGACAGCCCCAGCATTTT
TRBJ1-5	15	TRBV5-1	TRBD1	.	CASSPGTGGNQPQHF	TGCGCCAGCAGCCCCGGGACAGGGGGCAATCAGCCCCAGCATTTT
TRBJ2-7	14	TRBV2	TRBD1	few	CASSTRDRVLSQYF	TGTGCCAGCAGTACCCGGGACAGGGTCCTGTCCCAGTACTTC
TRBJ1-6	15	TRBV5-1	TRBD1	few	CASSLVTGDNSPLHF	TGCGCCAGCAGCTTGGTGACAGGGGATAATTCACCCCTCCACTTT
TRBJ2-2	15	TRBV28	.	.	CASSLTGSVTGELFF	TGTGCCAGCAGCCTCACAGGGAGTGTCACCGGGGAGCTGTTTTTT
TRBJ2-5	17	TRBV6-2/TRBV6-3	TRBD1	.	CASSYSKRDRLQETQYF	TGTGCCAGCAGTTACTCGAAAAGGGACAGGTTACAAGAGACCCAGTACTTC
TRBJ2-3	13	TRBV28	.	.	CASSFHPTHTQYF	TGTGCCAGCAGTTTCCACCCGACTCATACGCAGTATTTT
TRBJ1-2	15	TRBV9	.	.	CASSEAERNNYGYTF	TGTGCCAGCAGCGAAGCGGAGAGGAACAACTATGGCTACACCTTC
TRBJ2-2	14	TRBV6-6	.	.	CASSYRGGTGELFF	TGTGCCAGCAGTTACAGGGGAGGCACCGGGGAGCTGTTTTTT
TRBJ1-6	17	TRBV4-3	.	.	CASSQEILSSYNSPLHF	TGCGCCAGCAGCCAAGAGATTTTGAGCTCCTATAATTCACCCCTCCACTTT
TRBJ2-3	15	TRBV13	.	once	CASSLWGGTTDTQYF	TGTGCCAGCAGCTTATGGGGCGGAACCACAGATACGCAGTATTTT
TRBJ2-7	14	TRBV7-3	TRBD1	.	CASSLGQGVDEQYF	TGTGCCAGCAGCCTCGGACAGGGGGTTGACGAGCAGTACTTC
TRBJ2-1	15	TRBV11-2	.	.	CASNGGASSYNEQFF	TGTGCCAGCAACGGCGGGGCTAGCTCCTACAATGAGCAGTTCTTC
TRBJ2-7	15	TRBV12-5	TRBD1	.	CASGDTGQGFHEQYF	TGTGCTAGTGGTGACACAGGACAGGGTTTCCACGAGCAGTACTTC
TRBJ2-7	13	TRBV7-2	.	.	CASSLQTGFEQYF	TGTGCCAGCAGCTTACAAACGGGGTTTGAGCAGTACTTC
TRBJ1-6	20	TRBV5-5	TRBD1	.	CASSPRPTGTFMTYNSPLHF	TGTGCCAGCAGCCCGCGGCCGACAGGGACGTTCATGACCTATAATTCACCCCTCCACTTT
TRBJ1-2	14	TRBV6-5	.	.	CASSKGSWEYGYTF	TGTGCCAGCAGTAAGGGCTCGTGGGAGTATGGCTACACCTTC